This T cell receptor (beta chain) appears in the sequencing data of a study of chemoradiotherapy in HPV16-positive cancers. The study's findings and limits: Functional assays defining HPV-specific T cells used only two HPV16-positive patients.

With regard to this clone: Its antigen is currently unknown.

The CDR3 runs 14 residues. Looked up from germline, CDR1 is LNHDA and CDR2 is SQIVND (reference sequence). The ends were cut back, 3 bases at V and 4 bases at J, with 11 bases in the middle. Repertoires were sampled repeatedly during chemoradiotherapy. The method was immunoSEQ multiplex PCR; TCRdb's version includes in-frame clones alone and lacks a portion of them. The repertoire holds some 13,000 clones, with around nine tenths as singletons. The receptor comes from a human donor with HPV-associated anogenital cancer. The J gene is TRBJ2-3, the V gene TRBV19; D is undetermined. The sequences come from blood, collected from a patient who underwent chemoradiotherapy. The CDR3 loop reads CASSIKVGADTQYF. For the CDR3, the DNA is TGTGCCAGTAGTATCAAGGTGGGCGCAGATACGCAGTATTTT.